This T cell receptor beta chain was documented in a study of Tregs in tolerant kidney transplant recipients. Sequencing used immunoSEQ multiplex PCR; TCRdb keeps in-frame clones, though not all of them. The sample shows fewer than 80,000 clones, 85% to 90% of them seen only once. The specimen comprised CD4+ T cells from blood, sampled before the transplant. The TCR originated in a human donor who received a combined kidney and bone marrow transplant.

This chain's CDR3 is CASSQSRGFTDTQYF. The CDR3 coding sequence is TGCGCCAGCAGCCAATCTAGGGGGTTCACAGATACGCAGTATTTT. The chain carries TRBV4-3 and TRBJ2-3; D perhaps matches TRBD1 (6 bases). The CDR3 has 15 amino acids. Germline V CDR1 and CDR2: LGHNA, YSLEER. V was clipped by 2 bases and J by 2 bases, with 11 bases between them.